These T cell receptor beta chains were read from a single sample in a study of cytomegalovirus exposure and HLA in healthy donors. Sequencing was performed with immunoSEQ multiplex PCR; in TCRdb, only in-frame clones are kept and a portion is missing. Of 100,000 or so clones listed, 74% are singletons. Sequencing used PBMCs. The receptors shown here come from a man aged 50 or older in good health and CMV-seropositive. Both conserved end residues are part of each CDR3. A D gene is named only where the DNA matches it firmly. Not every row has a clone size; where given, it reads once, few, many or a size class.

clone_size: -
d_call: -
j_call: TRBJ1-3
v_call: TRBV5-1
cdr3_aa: CASSEDTAGNTIYF
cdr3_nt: TGCGCCAGCAGCGAGGACACCGCTGGAAACACCATATATTTT

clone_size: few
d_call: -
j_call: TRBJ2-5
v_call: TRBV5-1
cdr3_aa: CASSFRGRETQYF
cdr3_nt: TGCGCCAGCAGCTTCCGGGGGAGGGAGACCCAGTACTTC

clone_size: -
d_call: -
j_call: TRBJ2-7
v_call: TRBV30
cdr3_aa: CAWSVRPQGLAGSSYEQYF
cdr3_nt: TGTGCCTGGAGTGTACGACCACAGGGGTTAGCGGGGTCCTCCTACGAGCAGTACTTC

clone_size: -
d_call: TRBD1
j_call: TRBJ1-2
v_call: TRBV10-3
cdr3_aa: CAISGGTGLDGYTF
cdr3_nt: TGTGCCATCAGTGGGGGGACAGGGCTGGATGGCTACACCTTC

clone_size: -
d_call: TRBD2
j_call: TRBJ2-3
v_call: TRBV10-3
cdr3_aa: CAISESTSGRSTDTQYF
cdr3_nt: TGTGCCATCAGTGAGTCGACTAGCGGGAGGTCCACAGATACGCAGTATTTT

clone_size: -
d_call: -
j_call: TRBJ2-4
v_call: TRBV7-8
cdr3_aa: CASGPDSYSQYF
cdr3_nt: TGTGCCAGCGGTCCAGATTCATACAGTCAGTACTTC

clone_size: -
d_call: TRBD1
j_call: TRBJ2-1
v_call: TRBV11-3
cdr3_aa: CASSPRTGEDNEQFF
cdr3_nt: TGTGCCAGCAGCCCAAGGACAGGGGAGGACAATGAGCAGTTCTTC

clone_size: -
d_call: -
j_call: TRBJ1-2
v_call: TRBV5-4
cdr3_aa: CASGFADRGDYGYTF
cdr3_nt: TGTGCCAGCGGATTCGCGGACAGAGGGGACTATGGCTACACCTTC

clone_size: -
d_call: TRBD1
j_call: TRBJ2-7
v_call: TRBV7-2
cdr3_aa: CASSGSTGMGEQYF
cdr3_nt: TGTGCCAGCAGCGGCTCGACAGGGATGGGCGAGCAGTACTTC

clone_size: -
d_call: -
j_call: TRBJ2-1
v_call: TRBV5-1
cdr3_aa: CASSFPPSHEQFF
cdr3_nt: TGCGCCAGCAGCTTTCCCCCCTCCCATGAGCAGTTCTTC

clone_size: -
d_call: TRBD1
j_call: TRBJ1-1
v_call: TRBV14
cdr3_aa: CASSQGQGAFGTEAFF
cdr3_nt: TGTGCCAGCAGCCAAGGACAGGGGGCATTTGGGACTGAAGCTTTCTTT

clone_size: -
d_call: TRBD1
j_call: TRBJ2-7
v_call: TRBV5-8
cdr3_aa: CASNLLSWDRVPEQYF
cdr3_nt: TGTGCCAGCAACTTACTATCATGGGACAGGGTCCCCGAGCAGTACTTC

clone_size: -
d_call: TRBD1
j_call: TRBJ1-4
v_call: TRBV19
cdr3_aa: CASSRQGLPNEKLFF
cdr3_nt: TGTGCCAGTAGTAGACAGGGATTGCCTAATGAAAAACTGTTTTTT

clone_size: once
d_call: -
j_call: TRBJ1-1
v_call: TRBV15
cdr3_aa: CATSLKGSYTEAFF
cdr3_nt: TGTGCCACCAGCCTTAAGGGGTCGTACACTGAAGCTTTCTTT

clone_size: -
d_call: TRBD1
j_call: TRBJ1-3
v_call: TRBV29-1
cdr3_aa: CSVTTYGTGGGNTIYF
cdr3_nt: TGCAGCGTTACAACTTACGGGACAGGGGGTGGAAACACCATATATTTT

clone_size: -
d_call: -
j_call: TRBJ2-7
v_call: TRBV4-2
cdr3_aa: CASSQDGSASYEQYF
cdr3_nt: TGTGCCAGCAGCCAAGACGGGAGTGCCTCCTACGAGCAGTACTTC

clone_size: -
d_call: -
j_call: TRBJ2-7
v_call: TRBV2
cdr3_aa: CASRLDRSSYEQYF
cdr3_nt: TGTGCCAGCAGATTAGACAGAAGCTCCTACGAGCAGTACTTC

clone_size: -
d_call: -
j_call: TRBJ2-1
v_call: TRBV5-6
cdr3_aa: CASSYPGTSSSFYNEQFF
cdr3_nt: TGTGCCAGCAGTTATCCCGGGACTTCCTCGTCCTTCTACAATGAGCAGTTCTTC

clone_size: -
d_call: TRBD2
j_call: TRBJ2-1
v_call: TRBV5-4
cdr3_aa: CASSQEVIAGDGEQFF
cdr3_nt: TGTGCCAGCAGCCAAGAGGTGATAGCGGGAGATGGTGAGCAGTTCTTC

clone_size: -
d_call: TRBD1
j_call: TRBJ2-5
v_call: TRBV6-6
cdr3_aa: CASEKLPQGETQYF
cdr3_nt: TGTGCCAGCGAGAAACTACCACAGGGGGAGACCCAGTACTTC

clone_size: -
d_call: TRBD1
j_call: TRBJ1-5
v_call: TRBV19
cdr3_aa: CASSSMGQIYSNQPQHF
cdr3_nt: TGTGCCAGTAGTTCAATGGGACAGATTTATAGCAATCAGCCCCAGCATTTT

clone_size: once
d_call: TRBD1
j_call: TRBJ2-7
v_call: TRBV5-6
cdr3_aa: CASSPTGTGNHEQYF
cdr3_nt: TGTGCCAGCAGCCCAACTGGGACAGGGAACCACGAGCAGTACTTC

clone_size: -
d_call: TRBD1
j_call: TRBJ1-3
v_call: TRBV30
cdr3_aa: CACRDRVAGNTIYF
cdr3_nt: TGTGCCTGTCGAGACAGGGTGGCAGGAAACACCATATATTTT

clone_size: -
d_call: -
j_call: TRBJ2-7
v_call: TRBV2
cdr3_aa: CASSERGLPEYF
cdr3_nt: TGTGCCAGCAGTGAGAGAGGGCTCCCGGAGTACTTC

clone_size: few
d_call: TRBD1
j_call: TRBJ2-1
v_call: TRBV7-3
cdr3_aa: CASSSGRSGGNEQFF
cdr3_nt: TGTGCCAGCAGCTCCGGACGGTCAGGGGGAAATGAGCAGTTCTTC

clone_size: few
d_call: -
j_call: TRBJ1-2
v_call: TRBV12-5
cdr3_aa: CASASSNYGYTF
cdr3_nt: TGTGCTAGTGCGAGCTCAAACTATGGCTACACCTTC

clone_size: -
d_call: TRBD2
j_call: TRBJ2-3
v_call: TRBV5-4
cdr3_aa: CASSQRDSTDTQYF
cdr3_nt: TGTGCCAGCAGCCAGCGGGATAGCACAGATACGCAGTATTTT

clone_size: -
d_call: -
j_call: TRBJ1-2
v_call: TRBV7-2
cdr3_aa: CASSPRDFFGYTF
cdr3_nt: TGTGCCAGCAGCCCTCGGGATTTCTTCGGCTACACCTTC

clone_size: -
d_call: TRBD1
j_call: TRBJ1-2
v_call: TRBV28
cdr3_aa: CASSLQTGNYGYTF
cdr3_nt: TGTGCCAGCAGTTTACAGACAGGGAACTATGGCTACACCTTC

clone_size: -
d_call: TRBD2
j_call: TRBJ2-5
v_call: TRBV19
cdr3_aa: CASRIGSGSGETQYF
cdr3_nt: TGTGCCAGTAGGATAGGAAGCGGGAGTGGAGAGACCCAGTACTTC

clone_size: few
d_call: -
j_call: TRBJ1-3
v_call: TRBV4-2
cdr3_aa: CASSQEQVLSGNTIYF
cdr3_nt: TGTGCCAGCAGCCAAGAACAGGTTCTCTCTGGAAACACCATATATTTT

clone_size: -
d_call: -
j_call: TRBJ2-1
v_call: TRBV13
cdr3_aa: CASSLDQGGNNEQFF
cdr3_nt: TGTGCCAGCAGCTTAGACCAAGGCGGGAACAATGAGCAGTTCTTC

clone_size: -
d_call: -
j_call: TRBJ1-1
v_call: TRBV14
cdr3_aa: CASSQEADRTYEAFF
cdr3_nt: TGTGCCAGCAGCCAAGAAGCCGACAGAACATATGAAGCTTTCTTT

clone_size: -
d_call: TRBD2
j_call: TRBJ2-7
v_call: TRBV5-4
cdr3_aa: CASSNSVAGDEQYF
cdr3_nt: TGTGCCAGCAGCAACTCTGTAGCGGGGGACGAGCAGTACTTC

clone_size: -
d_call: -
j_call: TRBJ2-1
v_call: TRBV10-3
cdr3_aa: CAIRPDGSEQFF
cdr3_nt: TGTGCCATCAGACCCGATGGGAGTGAGCAGTTCTTC

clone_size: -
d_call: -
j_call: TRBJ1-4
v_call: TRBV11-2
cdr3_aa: CASRPGGEKLFF
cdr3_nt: TGTGCCAGCCGTCCGGGGGGGGAAAAACTGTTTTTT

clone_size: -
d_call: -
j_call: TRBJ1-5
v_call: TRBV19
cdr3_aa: CASSKGVEPQHF
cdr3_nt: TGTGCCAGTAGTAAAGGAGTGGAGCCCCAGCATTTT

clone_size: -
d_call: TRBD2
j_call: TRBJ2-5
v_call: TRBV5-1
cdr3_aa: CASSSFGLAGGQGEETQYF
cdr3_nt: TGCGCCAGCAGCTCCTTCGGACTAGCGGGGGGGCAAGGTGAGGAGACCCAGTACTTC

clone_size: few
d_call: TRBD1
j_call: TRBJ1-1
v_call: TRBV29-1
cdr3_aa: CSVVVAGGWGMNTEAFF
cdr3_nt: TGCAGCGTTGTTGTAGCAGGGGGCTGGGGGATGAACACTGAAGCTTTCTTT

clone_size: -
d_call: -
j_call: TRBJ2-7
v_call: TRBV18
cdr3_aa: CASSVSGSSYEQYF
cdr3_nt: TGTGCCAGCTCAGTAAGTGGCAGCTCCTACGAGCAGTACTTC

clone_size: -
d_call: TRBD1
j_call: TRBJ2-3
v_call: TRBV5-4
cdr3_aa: CASSSARQGDRQGQYF
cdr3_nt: TGTGCCAGCAGCTCCGCTCGACAGGGAGACCGGCAAGGGCAGTATTTT

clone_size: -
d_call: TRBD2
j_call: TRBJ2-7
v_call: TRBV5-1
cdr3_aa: CASSGGTSGDNEQYF
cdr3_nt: TGCGCCAGCAGCGGAGGGACTAGCGGGGACAACGAGCAGTACTTC

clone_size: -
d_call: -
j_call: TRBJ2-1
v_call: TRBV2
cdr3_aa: CASSEGGGSYNEQFF
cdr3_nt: TGTGCCAGCAGTGAGGGAGGGGGCTCCTACAATGAGCAGTTCTTC

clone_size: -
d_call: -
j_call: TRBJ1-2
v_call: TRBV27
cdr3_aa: CASRQGRYGYTF
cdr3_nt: TGTGCCAGCAGACAGGGCAGGTATGGCTACACCTTC

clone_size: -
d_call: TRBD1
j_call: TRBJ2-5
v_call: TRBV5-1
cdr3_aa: CASSLGQGGETQYF
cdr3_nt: TGCGCCAGCAGCCTGGGACAGGGGGGCGAGACCCAGTACTTC

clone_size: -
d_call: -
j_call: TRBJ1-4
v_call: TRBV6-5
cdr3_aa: CASSLQGRGEKLFF
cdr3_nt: TGTGCCAGCAGTTTACAGGGAAGGGGGGAAAAACTGTTTTTT

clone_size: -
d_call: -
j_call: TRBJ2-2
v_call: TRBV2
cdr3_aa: CASSLQGQTGELFF
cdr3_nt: TGTGCCAGCAGTCTACAGGGTCAGACCGGGGAGCTGTTTTTT

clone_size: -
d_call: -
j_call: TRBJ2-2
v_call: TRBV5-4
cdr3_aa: CASSLGPTGGNTGELFF
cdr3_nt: TGTGCCAGCAGCTTGGGCCCGACAGGAGGGAACACCGGGGAGCTGTTTTTT

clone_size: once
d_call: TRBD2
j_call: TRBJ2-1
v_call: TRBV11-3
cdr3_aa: CASSLGRGGDEQFF
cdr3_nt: TGTGCCAGCAGCTTAGGGCGGGGGGGGGATGAGCAGTTCTTC